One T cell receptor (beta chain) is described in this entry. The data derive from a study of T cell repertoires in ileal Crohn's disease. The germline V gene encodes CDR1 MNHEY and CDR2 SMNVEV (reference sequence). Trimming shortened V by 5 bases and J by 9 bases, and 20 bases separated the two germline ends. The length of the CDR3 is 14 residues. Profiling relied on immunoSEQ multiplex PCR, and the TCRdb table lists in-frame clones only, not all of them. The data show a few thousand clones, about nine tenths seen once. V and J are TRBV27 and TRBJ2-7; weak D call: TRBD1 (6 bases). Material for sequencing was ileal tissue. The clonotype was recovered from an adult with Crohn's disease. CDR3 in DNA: TGTGCCAGCAGTGGATCTGGGGGCTTGACATGGCAGTACTTC. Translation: CASSGSGGLTWQYF.